This section outlines one T cell receptor (beta chain) sequence together with its context. V lost 7 bases to trimming and J lost 2 bases; unmatched junction nucleotides: 13. CDR3 length equals 17 residues. Germline V gene data show CDR1 as GTSNPN and CDR2 as SVGIG (reference sequence). This specimen comes from a study of blood T cell repertoires in COVID-19. Some clones are missing from TCRdb's copy, which holds only in-frame ones; the method was immunoSEQ multiplex PCR. The repertoire consists of fewer than 300,000 clones, with 88% occurring once and the leading ten covering under 4.5%. The receptor's source is a man in his fifties or sixties who had recovered from COVID-19. V gene TRBV30 combines with J gene TRBJ1-5; 11 positions agree with TRBD1. The sequenced sample was peripheral blood. Written as DNA, the CDR3 is TGTGCCTCGGACAGGGGGCAGGGATTCGGCGGCAATCAGCCCCAGCATTTT. Its translation: CASDRGQGFGGNQPQHF.